The T cell receptor beta chain described here comes from a study of T-cell memory formation after mild COVID-19 (dated by TCRdb to about 2021). Background on the whole study: TCR sequence clusters from the two donors were largely donor specific. In two donors, T-cell clones that expanded and contracted after mild COVID-19 were followed by sequencing TCRalpha and TCRbeta repertoires longitudinally. Two young, previously healthy adult volunteers made up the cohort, one male and one female.

Study-level results and caveats: Only two mild cases were covered by the study, and larger cohorts that include severe cases with pre-infection samples were considered necessary. The detection of some responding clones in pre-infection memory suggests that pre-existing cross-reactive memory T cells joined the SARS-CoV-2 response. Clones that contracted from day 15 to 85 showed balanced CD4/CD8 phenotypes, whereas a second wave of clones that expanded from day 15 to 37 leaned towards CD4+. Contracting CD4+ clones were found mainly in CM and EM memory subsets, while CD8+ clones were enriched in EMRA. Whether the second-wave clones peaking on day 37 were SARS-CoV-2 specific was not confirmed.

The data were produced on an Illumina NovaSeq 6000. TCRalpha and TCRbeta cDNA libraries were constructed by 5'RACE with constant-segment primers, with sample barcodes and unique molecular identifiers being introduced. Trizol reagent was used to extract RNA from every sample. Library amplification was performed in two PCR steps, and a second sample barcode and Illumina TruSeq adapters were introduced in the second step. Sequencing of the libraries was done on an Illumina NovaSeq, producing 2 x 150 bp paired-end reads. On the authors' methods: Reads were demultiplexed and collapsed into UMI-guided consensus sequences with migec v1.2.7. Using mixcr v2.1.11, UMI consensuses were aligned to TRA and TRB V and J templates and then assembled into clonotypes. Expanded or contracted clonotypes were those called significant by both edgeR and NoisET, with noise models trained on biological replicates. For edgeR calls, a false discovery rate-adjusted p below 0.01 and a log2 fold-change threshold of 1 were applied. As an exploratory analysis of dynamics, PCA with hierarchical clustering was applied to max-normalized trajectories of the 1000 most abundant clonotypes. Separately sequenced CD4+ and CD8+ repertoires were used to assign a CD4 or CD8 phenotype to each responding clone. TCRdb reworked the public reads: Q25 trimming with fastp, MiXCR clone assembly, productive beta chains retained. Each CDR3 protein appears once, grouped with its most common genes and DNA. TCRdb's processing, not the authors' own work, is the source of the V and J calls. In all, the sample holds some 210,000 distinct CDR3 sequences, and more than 25% of those were seen once. The ten largest clonotypes hold about an eighth of the sample.

This clonotype has a single count. Its target antigen remains unknown. No per-base quality is available; no much larger clone lies one base away. V and J lose 4 bases and 0 bases, and a span of 12 bases separates them. Sequences SEHNR (CDR1) and FQNEAQ (CDR2) are obtained from the germline V gene (reference sequence). The CDR3 measures 15 amino acids from cysteine to phenylalanine. Only the CDR3 part of the read is kept: 45 bases, read in frame from the first base. Ficoll-Paque density gradient centrifugation was the method used to isolate PBMCs. Sequenced input: PBMCs or a T cell subset sorted from them (not recorded which). This receptor was identified in an adult woman who had mild COVID-19 (a few samples of this study predate the infection). The sample titles of this study are shuffled in the database, so cell type and time point are left out; the donor was told from shared clones. The chain is assembled from TRBV7-9 and TRBJ1-1; the D gene is unclear. The CDR3 region reads CASSSADAVNTEAFF. The DNA sequence is given as TGTGCCAGCAGCTCCGCCGATGCAGTGAACACTGAAGCTTTCTTT.